Sequencing of this TCR beta chain was carried out in a study of OX40 agonist ivuxolimab in advanced cancers. Germline assignment: CDR1 SGHTA and CDR2 FQGNSA. The CDR3 sequence is 16 residues long. The V gene end was trimmed by 5 bases and the J gene end by 2 bases; junction bases not matched to a gene: 10. The protocol was immunoSEQ multiplex PCR, while the TCRdb copy is restricted to in-frame clones and leaves out a portion. The sample records more than 10,000 clones, under 80% being singletons. The rearrangement joins TRBV7-2 to TRBJ2-7; 9 nucleotides agree with TRBD2. The sequence derives from an adult with an advanced solid tumor such as melanoma, head and neck, liver or kidney cancer. The sequencing used CD4+ or CD8+ T cells sorted from blood, collected in a trial of the OX40 agonist ivuxolimab. The DNA for the CDR3 is TGTGCCAGCAGCACCCGAGGGGCTAGCGGGACCTACGAGCAGTACTTC. This translates into CASSTRGASGTYEQYF.